The rows below give T cell receptor beta chains drawn from one sample of a study of cytomegalovirus exposure and HLA in healthy donors. The protocol was immunoSEQ multiplex PCR, while the TCRdb copy is restricted to in-frame clones and leaves out a portion. The data hold more than 85,000 clones, with around 75% observed a single time. The source material was PBMCs. These TCRs come from a woman aged 18-30 years in good health and CMV-seropositive. CDR3s leave out the opening cysteine and the closing phenylalanine or tryptophan. Size values are once, few and many counts, or a class for expanded clones, and some rows have none.

cdr3_length clone_size j_call v_call cdr3_aa
12 - TRBJ2-7 TRBV27 ASRSPGLGDEQY
12 - TRBJ2-5 TRBV7-2 ASSPIYGGETQY
13 - TRBJ2-7 TRBV7-9 ASSQLGLWAYEQY
10 few TRBJ1-4 TRBV7-2 ASSSSRGGLF
10 - TRBJ1-1 TRBV29-1 SGVFSGAHAF
13 - TRBJ2-5 TRBV4-3 ASSQDVPDQETQY
12 - TRBJ2-7 TRBV2 ASRARLAPAEQY
12 - TRBJ2-7 TRBV5-6 ASSFGTSGYEQY
12 once TRBJ2-7 TRBV7-3 ASSYGQGTYEQY
12 few TRBJ1-5 TRBV28 ASSSSDRGQPQH
14 - TRBJ2-7 TRBV19 ASSSYDRDSPYEQY
14 once TRBJ1-5 TRBV28 ASSLRDRGQEQPQH
13 - TRBJ2-7 TRBV7-8 ASSLVGTGSYEQY
14 - TRBJ2-2 TRBV6-4 ASSDSRDYDTGELF
13 - TRBJ1-1 TRBV7-9 ASSLPKTGWTEAF
12 few TRBJ2-5 TRBV4-1 ASSQGHTAGAQY
12 - TRBJ2-1 TRBV11-2 ASSSVASYNEQF
12 - TRBJ1-2 TRBV28 ASSLPPGFHGYT
13 - TRBJ2-3 TRBV5-1 ASSLSGDSTDTQY
12 - TRBJ2-3 TRBV7-3 ASSSSGSTDTQY
14 - TRBJ2-3 TRBV9 ASSASGRANGDTQY
13 - TRBJ2-1 TRBV4-1 ASSQVGGAHNEQF
8 - TRBJ2-7 TRBV20-1 SATVYEQY
11 - TRBJ2-1 TRBV29-1 SVVQAGTMEQF
14 - TRBJ2-7 TRBV11-2 ASSRDLAGVSYEQY
10 once TRBJ2-1 TRBV6-5 ASGGTLNEQF
12 - TRBJ2-7 TRBV6-6 ASSYETSVYEQY
11 - TRBJ1-2 TRBV6-5 ASSYLGGQGYT
12 few TRBJ1-4 TRBV6-6 ASSFGQGNEKLF
12 - TRBJ1-1 TRBV4-3 ASSQASQRADSF
11 - TRBJ1-3 TRBV19 ATGTASGNTIY
13 - TRBJ2-5 TRBV4-3 ASSPGLAVQETQY
18 once TRBJ2-3 TRBV9 ASSITTGTSGRWGTDTQY
13 few TRBJ2-7 TRBV5-4 ASSWGTRGAYEQY
12 - TRBJ2-7 TRBV5-4 ASSSGQNPYEQY
13 - TRBJ2-7 TRBV28 ASTRQTLRFYEQY
13 - TRBJ2-3 TRBV29-1 SVGKASGRENTQY
13 - TRBJ2-3 TRBV5-1 ASSFLAGGLDTQY
9 - TRBJ2-7 TRBV5-4 ASSWGGEQY